One and the same sample provided the 18 T cell receptor beta chains below, sequenced in a study of T cells in women clearing cervical HPV infection. Data came from immunoSEQ multiplex PCR; TCRdb stores just in-frame clones and leaves some out. Here the sample table reports 20,000 to 25,000 clones. The sequenced sample was blood buffy coat. Receptors were obtained from a woman aged 18-70 years with a cervical HPV16 infection that either progressed to CIN3+ or cleared (not recorded which).

According to its frequency, this clone is medium-sized. The read ends 3 residues shy of where the CDR3 ends; the end is completed using the germline J gene. The chain has TRBV18 and TRBJ2-2; 9 positions agree with TRBD1. Germline V lookup: CDR1 KGHSH, CDR2 LQKENI. The CDR3 has 16 amino acids. V was clipped by 5 bases and J by 3 bases; unmatched bases: 7. The CDR3 loop is CASSSEQGAYTGELFF. Partial CDR3 DNA: TGTGCCAGCTCATCCGAACAGGGGGCGTACACCGGGGAG.

Regarding this clone: The DNA ends 3 residues before the CDR3 does, and the rest of the CDR3 is filled in from the germline J gene. The chain has TRBV30 and TRBJ1-1; D unclear. The germline V gene encodes CDR1 GTSNPN and CDR2 SVGIG (reference sequence). V lost 6 bases and J lost 2, with 10 bases in between. The CDR3 sequence is 12 residues long. This chain's CDR3 is CACDRVNTEAFF. CDR3 bases read: TGTGCCTGTGATCGGGTAAACACTGAA.

For this clone: The read finishes 3 residues shy of the CDR3 end, and the germline J gene is used to complete it. V is TRBV5-1 and J is TRBJ2-1; 14 bases are a match to TRBD2. The CDR3 runs 16 residues. Trimming at V came to 6 bases and at J to 8 bases, leaving 10 bases not matched to a gene. Germline lookup yields CDR1 SGHRS and CDR2 YFSETQ. The CDR3 region is CASNRGLAGVLDEQFF. Incomplete CDR3 DNA: TGCGCCAGCAACAGGGGACTAGCGGGAGTCCTGGATGAG.

Concerning this clone itself: Read coverage stops 3 residues before the CDR3 terminus; the germline J gene supplies the remainder. The genes are TRBV28 and TRBJ2-7, with D maybe TRBD2 (6 bases). The ends were cut back, 5 bases at V and 4 bases at J, with 9 bases in the middle. This CDR3 contains 12 residues. CDR1 and CDR2 (germline): MDHEN, SYDVKM. CDR3 DNA, as far as it was read: TGTGCCAGCAGTCGGACTACATACGAG. Translated, it gives CASSRTTYE. The whole CDR3 is CASSRTTYEQYF.

A word on this clone: The read stops 3 residues short of the end of the CDR3; the missing end is completed from the germline J gene. V is TRBV14 and J is TRBJ1-2; a possible D gene is TRBD1 (6 bases). V was pared by 2 bases and J by 5 bases, with 6 bases between. Per germline, CDR1 SGHDN and CDR2 FVKESK. The CDR3 has 12 residues. The CDR3 spells CASSQQGYGYTF. Incomplete CDR3 DNA: TGTGCCAGCAGCCAACAGGGGTATGGC.

Worth noting for this clone: The read stops 3 residues short of the end of the CDR3; the missing end is completed from the germline J gene. The V and J genes are TRBV5-1 and TRBJ2-1, with 8 bases aligning to TRBD2. The CDR3 has 16 residues. The germline V gene encodes CDR1 SGHRS and CDR2 YFSETQ. V dropped 0 bases and J dropped 3; count of bases not matched to a gene: 5. The CDR3 DNA, read in part, is TGCGCCAGCAGCTTGGTAATTAGCGGGAACTACAATGAG. It yields the protein CASSLVISGNYNE. The complete CDR3 reads CASSLVISGNYNEQFF.

With respect to this clone: The CDR3 end is not reached by the read, which stops 3 residues before it; the germline J gene fills it in. The chain combines TRBV11-3 with TRBJ2-1; unclear D gene. The V gene's germline CDR1 is SGHNT and CDR2 YENEEA. V shed 2 bases and J shed 9 bases, with 11 bases lying between them. This CDR3 contains 13 residues. The CDR3 DNA, read in part, is TGTGCCAGCAGCTTATACTCCCCGCTTGAG. Translated, it gives CASSLYSPLE. The full CDR3 is CASSLYSPLEQFF.

Note on this clone: The read is 3 residues too short to cover the CDR3 end, so that end is filled in from the germline J gene. The chain uses TRBV7-2 and TRBJ2-1, with 7 bases fitting TRBD1. CDR1 and CDR2 (germline): SGHTA, FQGNSA. This CDR3 contains 13 residues. Losses at the gene ends were 7 bases for V and 3 bases for J; bases not matched to a gene: 3. The chain's CDR3 is CASKQGNYNEQFF. Incomplete CDR3 DNA: TGTGCCAGCAAACAGGGGAACTACAATGAG.

According to its frequency, this clone is large (0.1 to 1%). The read is 3 residues too short to cover the CDR3 end, so that end is filled in from the germline J gene. The chain couples TRBV19 to TRBJ2-7; D is perhaps TRBD2 (5 bases). Germline CDR1 and CDR2: LNHDA and SQIVND (reference sequence). Trimming stripped 3 bases from V and 5 bases from J, with 11 bases between. The CDR3 length is 13 residues. The sequenced part of the CDR3 DNA is TGTGCCAGTAGTATGAGGGTTTTCCACGAG. Translated: CASSMRVFHE. The full CDR3 is CASSMRVFHEQYF.

For this clone: The sequence runs out 3 residues before the end of the CDR3; the remainder is reconstructed from the germline J gene. The V gene is TRBV30, the J gene TRBJ2-4; 7 nucleotides agree with TRBD1. This CDR3 contains 12 residues. Germline CDR1 and CDR2: GTSNPN and SVGIG (reference sequence). CDR3 region: CAWDRVSLGQYF. The CDR3 bases that were read are TGTGCCTGGGACAGGGTCTCTCTCGGT.

With regard to this clone: The read stops 3 residues short of the end of the CDR3; the missing end is completed from the germline J gene. The genes are TRBV2 and TRBJ2-3; tentative D call: TRBD2 (6 bases). Trimming left V 4 bases short and J 4 bases short, with 15 bases between. The CDR3 is made up of 15 amino acids. Germline V CDR1 and CDR2: SNHLY, FYNNEI. CDR3 region: CASSGQGLGADTQYF. The CDR3 DNA, read in part, is TGTGCCAGCAGTGGTCAGGGACTGGGAGCAGATACG. Full variable domain (missing parts from reference TRBV2 and TRBJ2-3): EPEVTQTPSHQVTQMGQEVILRCVPISNHLYFYWYRQILGQKVEFLVSFYNNEISEKSEIFDDQFSVERPDGSNFTLKIRSTKLEDSAMYFCASSGQGLGADTQYFGPGTRLTVL.

A remark on this clone: The read comes to an end 3 residues before the CDR3 does, leaving the germline J gene to fill in the end. V gene TRBV10-1 combines with J gene TRBJ2-7; 7 bases match TRBD2. In germline, CDR1 is WNHNN, CDR2 SYGVQD (reference sequence). V dropped 2 bases and J dropped 2; count of bases not matched to a gene: 6. The CDR3 has 15 amino acids. The sequenced CDR3 bases are TGCGCCAGCAGTGAGGTTGCTAGCGGAACCTACGAG. This gives the protein CASSEVASGTYE. The whole CDR3 sequence is CASSEVASGTYEQYF.

With regard to this clone: The DNA ends 3 residues before the CDR3 does, and the rest of the CDR3 is filled in from the germline J gene. The chain is built from TRBV5-1 and TRBJ2-3; TRBD2 matches at 7 bases. Germline CDR1 reads SGHRS; CDR2 reads YFSETQ. Losses at the gene ends were 3 bases for V and 2 bases for J; bases not matched to a gene: 6. The CDR3 is 15 amino acids. The CDR3 spells CASSSLAEFTDTQYF. The CDR3 DNA, read in part, is TGCGCCAGCAGCTCGCTAGCGGAATTCACAGATACG.

Regarding this clone: The read ends 3 residues early relative to the CDR3; the germline J gene fills the gap. The chain recombines TRBV10-1 with TRBJ2-7; the match to TRBD1 covers 7 bases. This CDR3 contains 15 residues. Germline CDR1 reads WNHNN; CDR2 reads SYGVQD (reference sequence). The junction had 11 bases not matched to a gene; V was cut back by 6 bases and J by 3 bases. Incomplete CDR3 DNA: TGCGCCAGCAGCAGAGGGACAGATAGTCTCTACGAG. Translation gives CASSRGTDSLYE. The full CDR3 reads CASSRGTDSLYEQYF.

CDR3 residues: CATKQGIRVQDYGYTF. The CDR3 bases that were read are TGTGCCACCAAACAGGGGATAAGAGTTCAGGACTATGGC. The V and J genes are TRBV19 and TRBJ1-2; 7 nucleotides line up with TRBD1. The read ends 3 residues shy of where the CDR3 ends; the end is completed using the germline J gene. The ends lost 10 bases at V and 3 bases at J; junction bases unmatched: 17. The CDR3 consists of 16 residues. Germline V gene lookup returns CDR1 LNHDA and CDR2 SQIVND (reference sequence). Full variable domain (remainder filled in from reference TRBV19 and TRBJ1-2): DGGITQSPKYLFRKEGQNVTLSCEQNLNHDAMYWYRQDPGQGLRLIYYSQIVNDFQKGDIAEGYSVSREKKESFPLTVTSAQKNPTAFYLCATKQGIRVQDYGYTFGSGTRLTVV.

Remarks on this clone: The DNA ends 3 residues before the CDR3 does, and the rest of the CDR3 is filled in from the germline J gene. The V and J genes are TRBV29-1 and TRBJ1-1; TRBD1 is a possible D gene (6 bases). The CDR3 runs to 14 residues. Looked up from germline, CDR1 is SQVTM and CDR2 is ANQGSEA. V was pared by 5 bases and J by 2 bases, with 15 bases between. This chain's CDR3 is CSVFFRGLNTEAFF. Partial CDR3 DNA: TGCAGCGTTTTCTTCAGGGGCCTAAACACTGAA.

Turning to this clone: The read halts 3 residues ahead of the CDR3 end, with the missing end drawn from the germline J gene. The chain combines TRBV20-1 with TRBJ2-4; D is ambiguous. V was shortened by 2 bases and J by 0 bases, with 11 bases between the two germline ends. Germline V lookup: CDR1 DFQATT, CDR2 SNEGSKA (reference sequence). This CDR3 has 15 amino acids. The CDR3 spells CSARSAEIAKNIQYF. The covered CDR3 bases are TGCAGTGCTAGATCGGCGGAAATAGCCAAAAACATT.

This CDR3 is CAISGNIPSGANVLTF. The CDR3 DNA, read in part, is TGTGCCATCAGTGGCAACATCCCCTCTGGGGCCAACGTC. The chain couples TRBV10-3 to TRBJ2-6; D gene ambiguous. The CDR3 extends 3 residues past the end of the read, so its final part is completed from the germline J gene. Trimming took off 4 bases at V and 0 bases at J, with 10 bases between the two ends. The CDR3 is 16 amino acids. CDR1 is ENHRY, CDR2 SYGVKD, per germline.